This T cell receptor beta chain was sequenced during a study of blood T cell repertoires in COVID-19. Across the whole study: Spain, Italy and the United States supplied samples that represented acute and convalescent COVID-19. T cells, B-cell-depleted T cells, or PBMCs supplied cDNA or gDNA.

Original processing methods: Using reference gene primer amplification, nucleated cell counts were estimated. Assay used: immunoSEQ multiplex PCR; TCRdb lists only in-frame clones, some missing. V and J calls and clone size are copied from that table; D and trimming were computed from the DNA. The sample consists of about 18,000 clones, roughly nine tenths of them appearing once. V was trimmed by 4 bases and J by 7 bases, leaving 11 bases between them. CDR1 and CDR2 (germline): SGHNT, YYREEE (reference sequence). The CDR3 is 13 residues long. In its sample, this clone was seen a few times. The sequence was collected from a man aged 55 to 69 with active COVID-19. Sequencing input: peripheral blood. The chain is built from TRBV5-4 and TRBJ1-4; D ambiguous. CDR3 amino acids: CASSAGGSEKLFF. The CDR3 region has the DNA TGTGCCAGCAGCGCAGGAGGCTCTGAAAAACTGTTTTTT.